This T cell receptor beta chain was captured in a study of siplizumab effects on memory and regulatory T cells. Study-wide results and caveats: Memory T cells appeared less diverse than naive cells, which seemed to contribute substantially to alloresponse. Tregs proliferating in siplizumab cultures lacked confirmation of their suppressive function. Few alloreactive clones mapped to unstimulated subsets.

The protocol was immunoSEQ multiplex PCR, while the TCRdb copy is restricted to in-frame clones and leaves out a portion. The sample yields approximately 92,000 clones, around 94% seen once. About this clone: Its antigen remains unknown.

Germline V lookup: CDR1 GTSNPN, CDR2 SVGIG (reference sequence). V lost 2 bases and J 9 bases, leaving 11 bases between the germline ends. The length of the CDR3 is 12 residues. The V gene is TRBV30, the J gene TRBJ1-5; D is ambiguous. Sequencing was done on a sample of non-Treg CD4+ T cells sorted from blood. The sequence was collected from a human donor in good health. The DNA of the CDR3 is TGTGCCTGGAGTTCCCAGAAGCTGCCCCAGCATTTT. Its protein is CAWSSQKLPQHF. The full variable domain, completed using reference TRBV30 and TRBJ1-5, is SQTIHQWPATLVQPVGSPLSLECTVEGTSNPNLYWYRQAAGRGLQLLFYSVGIGQISSEVPQNLSASRPQDRQFILSSKKLLLSDSGFYLCAWSSQKLPQHFGDGTRLSIL.